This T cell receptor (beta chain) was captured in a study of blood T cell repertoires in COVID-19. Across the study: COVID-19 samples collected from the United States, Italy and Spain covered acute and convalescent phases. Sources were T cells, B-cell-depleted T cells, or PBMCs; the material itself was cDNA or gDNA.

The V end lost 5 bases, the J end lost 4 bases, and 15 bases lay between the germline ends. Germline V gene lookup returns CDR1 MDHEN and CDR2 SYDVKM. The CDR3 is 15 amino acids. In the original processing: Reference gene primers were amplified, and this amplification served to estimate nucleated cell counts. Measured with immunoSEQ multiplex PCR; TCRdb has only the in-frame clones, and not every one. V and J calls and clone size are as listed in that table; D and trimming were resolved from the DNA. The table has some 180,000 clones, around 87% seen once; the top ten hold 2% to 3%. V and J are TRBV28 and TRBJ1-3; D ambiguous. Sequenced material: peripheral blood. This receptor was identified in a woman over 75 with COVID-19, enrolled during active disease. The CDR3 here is CASSPQGGYGNTIYF. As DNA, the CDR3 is TGTGCCAGCAGTCCCCAAGGCGGTTACGGAAACACCATATATTTT.